These 3 T cell receptor beta chains were sequenced from one sample in a study of monozygotic twins with inflammatory bowel disease. TCRdb re-called the 5' RACE reads and shows each CDR3 protein once, DNA omitted. This sample contains just under 45,000 distinct CDR3 sequences. The sample comprised blood. The receptors stem from a human donor with ulcerative colitis or Crohn's disease, or a healthy co-twin of an affected twin (not recorded which).

This chain connects TRBV3-1 to TRBJ1-1; TCRdb returns TRBD1, unconfirmable since there is no DNA. Germline CDR1 and CDR2: LGHDT and YNNKEL (reference sequence). CDR3 length: 14 residues. The CDR3 reads CASSLRQESTEAFF.

This chain joins TRBV5-1 and TRBJ2-5; TCRdb selects TRBD2, and the lack of DNA leaves this call unchecked. Germline values: CDR1 SGHRS, CDR2 YFSETQ. The CDR3 runs 14 residues. CDR3 protein: CASSLGSGQETQYF.

V and J are TRBV15 and TRBJ1-3. This CDR3 is built from 15 residues. In germline, CDR1 is LNHNV, CDR2 YYDKDF (reference sequence). The CDR3 is CATSSDRPSGNTIYF.